Presented here are 12 T cell receptor beta chains from one specimen sequenced in a study of blood T cell repertoires in COVID-19. Sequencing was performed with immunoSEQ multiplex PCR; in TCRdb, only in-frame clones are kept and a portion is missing. The sample gives more than 250,000 clones, roughly 85% of which show up once; about 4.6% is in the top ten. The source material was peripheral blood. Receptor source: a man aged 60 to 69 who had recovered from COVID-19.

CDR3 DNA: TGTGCCAGCTCAGCGGGTAGCGGGAGCTCCTACGAGCAGTACTTC. It encodes CASSAGSGSSYEQYF. This chain connects TRBV18 to TRBJ2-7, with 9 bases matching TRBD2. The CDR3 loop spans 15 amino acids. Germline V CDR1 and CDR2: KGHSH, LQKENI. Trimming cost V 5 bases and J 0 bases; bases outside gene matches: 5. The full variable domain, rest sourced from reference TRBV18 and TRBJ2-7, is NAGVMQNPRHLVRRRGQEARLRCSPMKGHSHVYWYRQLPEEGLKFMVYLQKENIIDESGMPKERFSAEFPKEGPSILRIQQVVRGDSAAYFCASSAGSGSSYEQYFGPGTRLTVT.

V is TRBV21-1 and J is TRBJ1-5. TRBV21-1 has pseudogene status. This CDR3 has 20 amino acids. The CDR3 DNA sequence: TGTGCCAGCAGCAAAGATGGTCCACCCAATACGGGACTCAGCAATCAGCCCCAGCATTTT. It yields the protein CASSKDGPPNTGLSNQPQHF.

J is TRBJ1-5 and V is TRBV30; D is ambiguous. Germline CDR1 is GTSNPN and CDR2 is SVGIG (reference sequence). V dropped 0 bases and J dropped 4 bases, with 7 bases sitting between them. The CDR3 length is 13 residues. CDR3 region: CAWSVDGNQPQHF. The CDR3 DNA follows: TGTGCCTGGAGTGTAGACGGGAATCAGCCCCAGCATTTT.

This clone has a handful of counts. The chain couples TRBV6-1 to TRBJ1-6; a possible D gene is TRBD1 (6 bases). This CDR3 spans 16 amino acids. Germline-derived CDR1 and CDR2 are MNHNS and SASEGT. The V end was cut by 2 bases, the J end by 7 bases, with 15 bases between. CDR3 sequence: CASSERLAGTNSPLHF. The DNA for the CDR3 is TGTGCCAGCAGTGAACGCCTGGCAGGGACAAATTCACCCCTCCACTTT.

The CDR3 nucleotides are TGTGCCAGCAGTGAGACTAGCGGGAACTCCTACGAGCAGTACTTC. Its translation is CASSETSGNSYEQYF. The V gene is TRBV2, the J gene TRBJ2-7; TRBD2 agrees at 11 bases. This CDR3 comprises 15 residues. V trimming: 3 bases; J trimming: 0 bases; junction bases outside the gene matches: 1. Germline CDR1 reads SNHLY; CDR2 reads FYNNEI. Combining the CDR3 with reference TRBV2 and TRBJ2-7 gives the whole variable domain EPEVTQTPSHQVTQMGQEVILRCVPISNHLYFYWYRQILGQKVEFLVSFYNNEISEKSEIFDDQFSVERPDGSNFTLKIRSTKLEDSAMYFCASSETSGNSYEQYFGPGTRLTVT.

The genes are TRBV24-1 and TRBJ2-1; D may be TRBD1 (6 bases). Between the trimmed V and J ends, which lost 3 bases and 8 bases, there was a span of 19 bases. The CDR3 spans 16 residues. The germline CDR1 and CDR2 sequences are KGHDR and SFDVKD. The CDR3 sequence is CATSDLTGRGVDEQFF. The CDR3 bases are TGTGCCACCAGTGATCTGACAGGCAGGGGAGTCGATGAGCAGTTCTTC.

This chain connects TRBV2 to TRBJ2-5; D not certain. Trimming stripped 1 base from V and 9 bases from J, with 15 bases between. CDR1 and CDR2 (germline): SNHLY, FYNNEI. This CDR3 spans 14 amino acids. CDR3 nucleotide sequence: TGTGCCAGCAGTGAAGTCGGGTTCCAAAGCCCCCAGTACTTC. This gives the protein CASSEVGFQSPQYF.

Only one count was recorded for this clone. The chain is built from TRBV6-2 or TRBV6-3 and TRBJ2-2, with D possibly being TRBD2 (6 bases). With 6 bases removed from V and 7 bases from J, the gap between germline ends came to 18 bases. The CDR3 length is 15 residues. Germline CDR1 and CDR2: MNHEY and SVGEGT. CDR3: CASSRSGRESGELFF. The CDR3 DNA reads as TGTGCCAGCAGCCGAAGCGGGCGAGAGAGCGGGGAGCTGTTTTTT.

Written as DNA, the CDR3 is TGTGCCAGCAGCCAAGAGGAGGATTCACCCCTCCACTTT. Encoded protein: CASSQEEDSPLHF. J is TRBJ1-6 and V is TRBV14; D uncertain. This CDR3 comprises 13 residues. Germline CDR1 reads SGHDN; CDR2 reads FVKESK. V was clipped by 0 bases and J by 8 bases, with 5 bases between them. Full variable domain (rest looked up from reference TRBV14 and TRBJ1-6): EAGVTQFPSHSVIEKGQTVTLRCDPISGHDNLYWYRRVMGKEIKFLLHFVKESKQDESGMPNNRFLAERTGGTYSTLKVQPAELEDSGVYFCASSQEEDSPLHFGNGTRLTVT.

The gene calls are TRBV10-1 and TRBJ2-1; 12 nucleotides align to TRBD2. CDR1 and CDR2 from the germline V gene are WNHNN and SYGVQD (reference sequence). With 5 bases clipped from V and 0 bases from J, the junction kept 5 bases outside the gene matches. This CDR3 has 17 residues. The CDR3 spells CASSRLAGASSYNEQFF. The CDR3 DNA reads TGCGCCAGCAGTAGACTAGCGGGAGCCAGCTCCTACAATGAGCAGTTCTTC.

V and J are TRBV11-2 and TRBJ2-7; unclear D gene. Germline V gene lookup returns CDR1 SGHAT and CDR2 FQNNGV. CDR3 length: 13 residues. With 2 bases removed from V and 6 bases from J, the gap between germline ends came to 11 bases. The CDR3 region is CASSLMLRSEQYF. DNA of the CDR3: TGTGCCAGCAGCTTAATGTTGCGATCCGAGCAGTACTTC.

V gene TRBV5-1 combines with J gene TRBJ2-1, with a tentative D call TRBD2 (6 bases). Per the germline V gene, CDR1 is SGHRS and CDR2 is YFSETQ. V was cut by 1 base and J by 6 bases, with 14 bases left in between. The length of the CDR3 is 15 residues. CDR3: CASSLSSNSGNEQFF. CDR3 DNA sequence: TGCGCCAGCAGCTTGTCCTCAAATAGCGGCAATGAGCAGTTCTTC.